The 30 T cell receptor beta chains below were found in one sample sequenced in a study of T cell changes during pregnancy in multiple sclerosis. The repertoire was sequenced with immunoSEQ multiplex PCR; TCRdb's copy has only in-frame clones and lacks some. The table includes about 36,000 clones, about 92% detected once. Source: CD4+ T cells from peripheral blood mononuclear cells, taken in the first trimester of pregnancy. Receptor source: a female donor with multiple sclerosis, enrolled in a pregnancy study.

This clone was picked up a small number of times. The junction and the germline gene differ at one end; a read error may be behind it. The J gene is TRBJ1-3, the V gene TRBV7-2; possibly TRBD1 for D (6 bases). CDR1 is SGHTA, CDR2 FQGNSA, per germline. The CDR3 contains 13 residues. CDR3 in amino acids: CASSLTGGRPRDF. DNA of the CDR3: TGTGCCAGCAGTCTTACGGGGGGCAGACCGAGGGATTTT.

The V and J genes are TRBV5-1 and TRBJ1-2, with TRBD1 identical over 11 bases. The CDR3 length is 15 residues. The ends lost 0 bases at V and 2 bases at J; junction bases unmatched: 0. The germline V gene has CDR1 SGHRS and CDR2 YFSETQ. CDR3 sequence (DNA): TGCGCCAGCAGCTTGGGGACAGGGGGCAACTATGGCTACACCTTC. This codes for CASSLGTGGNYGYTF.

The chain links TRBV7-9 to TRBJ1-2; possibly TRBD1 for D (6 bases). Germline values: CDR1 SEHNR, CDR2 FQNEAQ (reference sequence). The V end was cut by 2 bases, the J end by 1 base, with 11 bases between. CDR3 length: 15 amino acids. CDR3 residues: CASSLQQGSNYGYTF. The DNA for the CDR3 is TGTGCCAGCAGCTTACAACAGGGCAGTAACTATGGCTACACCTTC.

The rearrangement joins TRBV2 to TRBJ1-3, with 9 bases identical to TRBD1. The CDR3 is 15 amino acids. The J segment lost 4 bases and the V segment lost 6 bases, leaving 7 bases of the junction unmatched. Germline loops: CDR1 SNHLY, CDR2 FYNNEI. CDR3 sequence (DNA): TGTGCCAGCAGAGCACAGGGGGCGCCGGGAAACACCATATATTTT. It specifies CASRAQGAPGNTIYF.

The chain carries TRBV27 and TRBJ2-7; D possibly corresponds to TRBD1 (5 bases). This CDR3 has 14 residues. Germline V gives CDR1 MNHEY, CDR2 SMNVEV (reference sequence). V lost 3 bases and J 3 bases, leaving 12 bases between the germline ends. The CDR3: CASSFSSRDYEQYF. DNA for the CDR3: TGTGCCAGCAGTTTTAGTAGCAGGGACTACGAGCAGTACTTC.

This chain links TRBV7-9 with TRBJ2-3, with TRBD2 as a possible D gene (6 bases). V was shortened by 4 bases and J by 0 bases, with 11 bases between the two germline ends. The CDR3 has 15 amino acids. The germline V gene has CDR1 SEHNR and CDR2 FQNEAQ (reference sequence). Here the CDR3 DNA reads TGTGCCAGCAGCTCCCCCGGGGGAAGCACAGATACGCAGTATTTT. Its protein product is CASSSPGGSTDTQYF.

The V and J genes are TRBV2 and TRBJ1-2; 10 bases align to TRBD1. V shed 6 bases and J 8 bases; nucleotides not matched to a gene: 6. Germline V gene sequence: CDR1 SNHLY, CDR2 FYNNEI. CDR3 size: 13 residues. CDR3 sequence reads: CASRRQGAGGYTF. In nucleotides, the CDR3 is TGTGCCAGCAGACGACAGGGGGCAGGCGGCTACACCTTC.

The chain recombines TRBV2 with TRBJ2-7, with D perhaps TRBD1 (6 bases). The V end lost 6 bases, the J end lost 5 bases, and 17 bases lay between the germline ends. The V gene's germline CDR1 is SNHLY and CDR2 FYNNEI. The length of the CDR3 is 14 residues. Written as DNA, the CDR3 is TGTGCCAGCAGGCCCCTCACAGGGATCGACGAGCAGTACTTC. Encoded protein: CASRPLTGIDEQYF.

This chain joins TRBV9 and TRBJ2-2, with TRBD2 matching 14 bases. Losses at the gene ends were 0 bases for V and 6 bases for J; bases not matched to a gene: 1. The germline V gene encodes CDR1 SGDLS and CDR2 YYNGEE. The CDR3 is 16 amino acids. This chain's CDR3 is CASSVGLAGGPGELFF. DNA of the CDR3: TGTGCCAGCAGCGTAGGACTAGCGGGGGGGCCCGGGGAGCTGTTTTTT.

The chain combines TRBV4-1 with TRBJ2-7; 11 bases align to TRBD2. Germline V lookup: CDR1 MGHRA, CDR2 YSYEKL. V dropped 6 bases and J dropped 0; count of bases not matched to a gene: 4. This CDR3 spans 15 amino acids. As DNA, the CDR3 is TGCGCCAGCAGTTCAACTAGCGGGAGCTCCTACGAGCAGTACTTC. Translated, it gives CASSSTSGSSYEQYF.

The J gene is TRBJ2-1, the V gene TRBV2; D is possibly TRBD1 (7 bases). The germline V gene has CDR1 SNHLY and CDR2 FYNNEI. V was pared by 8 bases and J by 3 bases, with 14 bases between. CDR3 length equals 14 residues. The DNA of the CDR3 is TGTGCCAGCCGGTGGCAGGGGGGCTACAATGAGCAGTTCTTC. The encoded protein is CASRWQGGYNEQFF.

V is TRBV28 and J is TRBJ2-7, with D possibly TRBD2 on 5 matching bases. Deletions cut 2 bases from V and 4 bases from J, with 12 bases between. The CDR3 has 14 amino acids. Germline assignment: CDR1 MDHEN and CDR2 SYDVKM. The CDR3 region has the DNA TGTGCCAGCAGTTTACATGGAGGTTTATACGAGCAGTACTTC. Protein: CASSLHGGLYEQYF.

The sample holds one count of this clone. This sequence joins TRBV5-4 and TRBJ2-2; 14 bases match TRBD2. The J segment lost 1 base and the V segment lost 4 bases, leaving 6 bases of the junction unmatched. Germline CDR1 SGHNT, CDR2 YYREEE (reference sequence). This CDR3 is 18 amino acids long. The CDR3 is CASSRGTSGGGNTGELFF. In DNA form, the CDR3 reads TGTGCCAGCAGCCGAGGGACTAGCGGGGGCGGGAACACCGGGGAGCTGTTTTTT.

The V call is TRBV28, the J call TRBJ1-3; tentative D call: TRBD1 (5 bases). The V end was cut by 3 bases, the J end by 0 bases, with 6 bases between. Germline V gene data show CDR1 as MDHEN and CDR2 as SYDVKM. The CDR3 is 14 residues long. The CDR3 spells CASSFRGSGNTIYF. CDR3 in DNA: TGTGCCAGCAGTTTTAGGGGCTCTGGAAACACCATATATTTT. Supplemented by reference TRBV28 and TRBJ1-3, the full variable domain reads DVKVTQSSRYLVKRTGEKVFLECVQDMDHENMFWYRQDPGLGLRLIYFSYDVKMKEKGDIPEGYSVSREKKERFSLILESASTNQTSMYLCASSFRGSGNTIYFGEGSWLTVV.

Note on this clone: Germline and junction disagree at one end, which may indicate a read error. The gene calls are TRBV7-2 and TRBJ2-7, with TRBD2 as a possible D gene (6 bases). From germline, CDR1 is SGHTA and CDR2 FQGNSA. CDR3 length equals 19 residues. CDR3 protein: CASTLFPGLFPLSSYEQYF. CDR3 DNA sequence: TGTGCCAGCACCTTATTCCCGGGACTTTTTCCCCTCAGCTCCTACGAGCAGTACTTC.

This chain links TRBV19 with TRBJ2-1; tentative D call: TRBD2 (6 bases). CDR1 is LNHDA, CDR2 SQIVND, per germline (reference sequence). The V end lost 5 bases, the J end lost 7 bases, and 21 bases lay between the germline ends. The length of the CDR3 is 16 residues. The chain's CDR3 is CASSFGWGTRPNEQFF. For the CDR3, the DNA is TGTGCCAGTAGTTTCGGATGGGGGACTCGACCGAATGAGCAGTTCTTC.

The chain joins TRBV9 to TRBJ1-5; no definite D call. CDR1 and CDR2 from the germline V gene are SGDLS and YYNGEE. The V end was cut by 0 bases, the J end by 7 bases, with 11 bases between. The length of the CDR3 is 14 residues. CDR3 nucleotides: TGTGCCAGCAGCGTAGGTCAGACCGGGCAGCCCCAGCATTTT. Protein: CASSVGQTGQPQHF.

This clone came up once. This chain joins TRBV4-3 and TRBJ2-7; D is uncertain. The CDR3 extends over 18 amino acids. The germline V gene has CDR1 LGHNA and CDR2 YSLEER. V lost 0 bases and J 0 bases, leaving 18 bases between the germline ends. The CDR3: CASSQDTPRPSSSYEQYF. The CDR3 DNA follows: TGCGCCAGCAGCCAAGATACCCCTCGCCCGTCGAGCTCCTACGAGCAGTACTTC.

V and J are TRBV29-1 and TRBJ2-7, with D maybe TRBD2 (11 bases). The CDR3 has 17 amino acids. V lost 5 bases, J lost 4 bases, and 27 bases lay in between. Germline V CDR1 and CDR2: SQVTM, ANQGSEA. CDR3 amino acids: CSVWDRGLAGGTYEQYF. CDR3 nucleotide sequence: TGCAGCGTTTGGGACAGGGGCCTAGCGGGAGGCACTTACGAGCAGTACTTC.

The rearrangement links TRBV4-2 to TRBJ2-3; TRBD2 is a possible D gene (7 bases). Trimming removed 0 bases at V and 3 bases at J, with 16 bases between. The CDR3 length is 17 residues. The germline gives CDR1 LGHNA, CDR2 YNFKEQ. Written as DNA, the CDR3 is TGTGCCAGCAGCCAAGATCGAGGGGGGGGGCGGACAGATACGCAGTATTTT. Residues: CASSQDRGGGRTDTQYF.

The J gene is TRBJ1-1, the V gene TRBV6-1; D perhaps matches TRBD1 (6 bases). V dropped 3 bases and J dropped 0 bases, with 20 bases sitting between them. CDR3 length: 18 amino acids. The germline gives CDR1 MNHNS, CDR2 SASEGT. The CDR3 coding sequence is TGTGCCAGCAGTGACCTGTTGACAGGACGCCTAATGAACACTGAAGCTTTCTTT. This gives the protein CASSDLLTGRLMNTEAFF.

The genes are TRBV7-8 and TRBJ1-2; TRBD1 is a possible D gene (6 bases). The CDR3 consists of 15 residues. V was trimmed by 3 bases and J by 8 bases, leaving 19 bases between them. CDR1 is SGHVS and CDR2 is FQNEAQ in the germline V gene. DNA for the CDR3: TGTGCCAGCAGCTTCCGCAGGGGCGGGTTACTCGGCTACACCTTC. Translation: CASSFRRGGLLGYTF.

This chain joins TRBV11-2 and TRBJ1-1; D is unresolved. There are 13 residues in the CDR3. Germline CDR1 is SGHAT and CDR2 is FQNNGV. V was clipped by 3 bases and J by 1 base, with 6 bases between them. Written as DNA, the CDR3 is TGTGCCAGCAGCTTGAGGTGGAACACTGAAGCTTTCTTT. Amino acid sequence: CASSLRWNTEAFF.

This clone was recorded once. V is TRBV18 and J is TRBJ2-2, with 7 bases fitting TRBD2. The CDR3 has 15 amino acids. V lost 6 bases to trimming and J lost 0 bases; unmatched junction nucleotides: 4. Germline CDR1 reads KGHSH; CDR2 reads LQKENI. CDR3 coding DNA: TGTGCCAGCTCCCCAAGCGGGACGAACACCGGGGAGCTGTTTTTT. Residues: CASSPSGTNTGELFF. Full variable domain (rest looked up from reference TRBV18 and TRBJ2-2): NAGVMQNPRHLVRRRGQEARLRCSPMKGHSHVYWYRQLPEEGLKFMVYLQKENIIDESGMPKERFSAEFPKEGPSILRIQQVVRGDSAAYFCASSPSGTNTGELFFGEGSRLTVL.

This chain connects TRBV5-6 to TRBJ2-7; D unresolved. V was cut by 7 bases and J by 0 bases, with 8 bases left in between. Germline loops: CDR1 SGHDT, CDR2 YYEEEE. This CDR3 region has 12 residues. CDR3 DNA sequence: TGTGCCAGCCCCGCAGTCTCCTACGAGCAGTACTTC. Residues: CASPAVSYEQYF.

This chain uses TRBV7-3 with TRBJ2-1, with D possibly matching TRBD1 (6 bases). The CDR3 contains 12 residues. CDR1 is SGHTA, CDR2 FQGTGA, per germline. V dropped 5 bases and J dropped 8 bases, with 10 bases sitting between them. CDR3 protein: CASSLDSHEQFF. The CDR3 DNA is TGTGCCAGCAGCCTGGACAGCCATGAGCAGTTCTTC.

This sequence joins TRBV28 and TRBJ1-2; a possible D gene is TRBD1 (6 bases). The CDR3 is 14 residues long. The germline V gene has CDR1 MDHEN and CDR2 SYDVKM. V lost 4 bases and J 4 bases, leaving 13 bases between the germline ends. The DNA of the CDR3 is TGTGCCAGCAGTTCGGGGGGGCTTGTCTATGGCTACACCTTC. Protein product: CASSSGGLVYGYTF.

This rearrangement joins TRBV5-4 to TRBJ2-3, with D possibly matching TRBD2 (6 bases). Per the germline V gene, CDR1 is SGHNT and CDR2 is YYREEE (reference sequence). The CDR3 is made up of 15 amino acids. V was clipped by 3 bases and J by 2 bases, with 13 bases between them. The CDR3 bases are TGTGCCAGCAGCTCCGGAGGGCCCTCCACAGATACGCAGTATTTT. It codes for CASSSGGPSTDTQYF.

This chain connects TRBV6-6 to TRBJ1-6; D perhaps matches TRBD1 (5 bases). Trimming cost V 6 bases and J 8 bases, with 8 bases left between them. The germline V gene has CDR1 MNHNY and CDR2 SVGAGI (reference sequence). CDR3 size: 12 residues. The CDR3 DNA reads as TGTGCCAGCAGACGGGGGGATTCACCCCTCCACTTT. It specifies CASRRGDSPLHF.

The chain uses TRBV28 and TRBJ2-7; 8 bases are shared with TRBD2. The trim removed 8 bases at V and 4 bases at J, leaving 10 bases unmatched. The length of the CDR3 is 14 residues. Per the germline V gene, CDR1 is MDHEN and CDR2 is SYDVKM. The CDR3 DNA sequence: TGTGCCAGCCTCCGGGGGGGGCTTCCTTACGAGCAGTACTTC. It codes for CASLRGGLPYEQYF.